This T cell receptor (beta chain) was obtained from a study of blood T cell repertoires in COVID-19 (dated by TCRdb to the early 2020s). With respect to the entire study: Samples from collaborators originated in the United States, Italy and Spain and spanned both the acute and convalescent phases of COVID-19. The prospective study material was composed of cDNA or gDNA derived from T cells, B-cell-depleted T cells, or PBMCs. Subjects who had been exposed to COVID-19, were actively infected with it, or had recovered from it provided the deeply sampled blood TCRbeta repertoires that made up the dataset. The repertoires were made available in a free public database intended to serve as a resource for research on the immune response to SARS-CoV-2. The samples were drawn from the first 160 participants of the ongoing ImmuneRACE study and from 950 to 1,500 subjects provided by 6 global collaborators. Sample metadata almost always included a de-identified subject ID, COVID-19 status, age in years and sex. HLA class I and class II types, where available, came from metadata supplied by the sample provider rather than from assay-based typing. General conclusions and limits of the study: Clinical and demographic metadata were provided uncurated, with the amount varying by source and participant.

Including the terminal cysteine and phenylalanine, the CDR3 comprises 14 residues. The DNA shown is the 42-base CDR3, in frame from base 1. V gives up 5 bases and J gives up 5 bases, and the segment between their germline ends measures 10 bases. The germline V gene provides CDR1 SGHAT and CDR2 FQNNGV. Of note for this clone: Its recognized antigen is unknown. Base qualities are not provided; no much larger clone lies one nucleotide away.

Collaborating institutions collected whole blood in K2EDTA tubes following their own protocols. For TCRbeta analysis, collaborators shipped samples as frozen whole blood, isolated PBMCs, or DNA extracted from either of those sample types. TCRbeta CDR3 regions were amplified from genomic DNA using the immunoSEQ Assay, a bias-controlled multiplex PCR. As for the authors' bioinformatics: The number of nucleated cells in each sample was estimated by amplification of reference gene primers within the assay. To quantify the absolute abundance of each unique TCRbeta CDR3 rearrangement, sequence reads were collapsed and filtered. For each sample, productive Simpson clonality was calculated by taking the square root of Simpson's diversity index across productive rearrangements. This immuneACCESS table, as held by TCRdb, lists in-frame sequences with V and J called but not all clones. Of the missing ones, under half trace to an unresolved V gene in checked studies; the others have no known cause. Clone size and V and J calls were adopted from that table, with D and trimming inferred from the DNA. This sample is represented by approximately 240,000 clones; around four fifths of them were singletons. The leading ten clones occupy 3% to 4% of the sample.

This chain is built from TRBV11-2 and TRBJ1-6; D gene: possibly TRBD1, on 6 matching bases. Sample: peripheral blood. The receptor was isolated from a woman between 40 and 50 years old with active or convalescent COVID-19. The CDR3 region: CASSRGQNNSPLHF. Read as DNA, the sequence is TGTGCCAGCAGCCGTGGACAGAATAATTCACCCCTCCACTTT. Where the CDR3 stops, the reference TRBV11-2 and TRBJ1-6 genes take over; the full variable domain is EAGVAQSPRYKIIEKRQSVAFWCNPISGHATLYWYQQILGQGPKLLIQFQNNGVVDDSQLPKDRFSAERLKGVDSTLKIQPAKLEDSAVYLCASSRGQNNSPLHFGNGTRLTVT.